This TCR beta chain was recovered during a study of cytomegalovirus exposure and HLA in healthy donors. Study at large: There were more than 350 genotyped donors. Of these, 81% fell in the genetic ancestry cluster associated with self-reported Caucasian donors. Study observations and caveats: TCR beta chains numbering more than 150 were designated cytomegalovirus-associated. TCR beta V- and J-gene trimming, according to a later analysis, was linked to a missense DCLRE1C variant.

In the case of this clone: Its specificity is unknown.

In the PCR, 60 Vbeta and 13 Jbeta primers were used. Here immunoSEQ multiplex PCR was the method, and the copy in TCRdb shows in-frame clones only, minus some. In the table there are roughly 55,000 clones, around 85% of which are singletons. The CDR3 runs 14 residues. J lost 9 bases, V lost 2 bases, and 6 bases had no gene match. Germline V gives CDR1 MNHNS, CDR2 SASEGT. The sequence was collected from a boy between 10 and 17 years old in good health and CMV-seropositive. Source material: PBMCs. The chain joins TRBV6-1 to TRBJ2-5, with 10 positions matching TRBD2. The chain's CDR3 is CASSEQRGGGSQYF. In DNA form, the CDR3 reads TGTGCCAGCAGTGAACAGCGGGGGGGAGGGTCCCAGTACTTC.